This T cell receptor beta chain was documented in a study of CD4 T cells in relation to SARS-CoV-2 and coronaviruses. Across the study: TCR beta CDR3s were sequenced after approximately 9-day antigen culture of PBMCs.

The method was immunoSEQ multiplex PCR; TCRdb's version includes in-frame clones alone and lacks a portion of them. This sample has 20,000 or so clones, with around 76% found just once. V shed 5 bases and J shed 8 bases, with 21 bases lying between them. Germline loops: CDR1 LNHDA, CDR2 SQIVND (reference sequence). The CDR3 is made up of 15 amino acids. Unexposed donor CD4+ T cells date from about 2011-2018, before the COVID-19 pandemic. Isolation of CD4+ T cells took place after approximately 10 days in culture. Points from the study as a whole: Crossreactive clones expanded significantly less to SARS-CoV-2 than monoreactive clones. Crossreactivity was assessed only for spike protein, not other viral proteins.

A single count supports this clone. Antigen unknown. Input material: CD4+ T cells from PBMCs, cultured in vitro. V and J are TRBV19 and TRBJ1-2; D may be TRBD1 (5 bases). The receptor was isolated from a human donor in good health. The CDR3 sequence is CASSDLAGLTRGYTF. CDR3 sequence (DNA): TGTGCCAGTAGTGATTTAGCGGGACTTACCAGGGGCTACACCTTC.